This T cell receptor beta chain originates from a study of T cell responses to AZD1222 COVID-19 vaccine. Germline values: CDR1 SGDLS, CDR2 YYNGEE. The ends were cut back, 0 bases at V and 7 bases at J, with 11 bases in the middle. The CDR3 totals 14 residues. Only in-frame clones appear in the TCRdb table, and some are missing; sequencing was by immunoSEQ multiplex PCR. The sample shows roughly 82,000 clones, about 85% of them seen only once. The clonotype comes from an adult in good health. The rearrangement links TRBV9 to TRBJ2-1; perhaps D is TRBD1 or TRBD2 (6 bases each). This specimen consisted of peripheral blood, obtained on day 0 of AZD1222 vaccination. The CDR3 DNA reads TGTGCCAGCAGCGTAGTAGGGGGGCGGAATGAGCAGTTCTTC. It yields the protein CASSVVGGRNEQFF.